Listed below are T cell receptor beta chains from one sample, sequenced in a study of glioma-infiltrating T cells. TCRdb processed the multiplex PCR reads anew with MiXCR; each CDR3 protein has one entry. The sample comprises about 130,000 distinct CDR3 sequences, roughly a quarter of which are singletons, and about a quarter rests with the top ten. What was sequenced was glioma tissue, nonneoplastic brain tissue, or PBMCs (not recorded which). The receptors derive from a human donor with low-grade glioma or glioblastoma, undergoing nonglioma brain surgery, or in good health (not recorded which). Both conserved end residues are part of each CDR3. The order of the fields is J gene, D gene, clone size, V gene, CDR3 DNA, CDR3 protein. D genes are given only for firm matches. A row's size may be missing; if present it is once, few, many or a size class.

>TRBJ1-5|-|few|TRBV6-6
TGTGCCAGCAGTTACTCCCCGACAGTTAGCAATCAGCCCCAGCATTTT
CASSYSPTVSNQPQHF
>TRBJ2-6|-|-|TRBV7-9
TGTGCCAGCAGCTTTCTGGGCTCTGGGGCCAACGTCCCGACTTTC
CASSFLGSGANVPTF
>TRBJ1-2|-|-|TRBV5-1
TGCGCCAGCAGCTTGTCCGGGCGGAAGGATGGCTACACCTTC
CASSLSGRKDGYTF
>TRBJ2-3|TRBD2|many|TRBV7-2
TGTGCCAGCAGTAAAGCGGGGGGGCCTAGAGATACGCAGTATTTT
CASSKAGGPRDTQYF
>TRBJ2-5|-|few|TRBV7-9
TGTGCCAGCAGCCCACCGGGACTCCGCCTGGGGACCCAGTACTTC
CASSPPGLRLGTQYF
>TRBJ2-1|TRBD2|-|TRBV6-2/TRBV6-3
TGTGCCAGCACCTCCCCTAGCCCCCTACTAGCGGGAAGGTTCAATGAGCAGTTCTTC
CASTSPSPLLAGRFNEQFF
>TRBJ1-2|-|-|TRBV14
TGTGCCAGCAGCCGTCCTGGGATTGACTATGGCTACACCTTC
CASSRPGIDYGYTF
>TRBJ2-3|-|few|TRBV12-3/TRBV12-4
TGTGCCAGCAGCCAGGACTATGGGACGCAGTATTTT
CASSQDYGTQYF
>TRBJ2-3|-|few|TRBV20-1
TGCAGTGCCGACCGGGACGGCTTAAGCACAGATACGCAGTATTTT
CSADRDGLSTDTQYF
>TRBJ1-3|TRBD1|-|TRBV2
TGTGCCAGCAGCCGGGACAGGGCGTCAGACACCATATATTTT
CASSRDRASDTIYF
>TRBJ1-5|-|few|TRBV10-2
TGCGCCAGCACTCAGACGGGGGATCAGCCCCAGCATTTT
CASTQTGDQPQHF